This passage covers 15 T cell receptor beta chains from one sample sequenced in a study. TCRdb reanalysed the 5' RACE reads using MiXCR and keeps one entry per CDR3 protein. The table lists roughly 55,000 distinct CDR3 sequences, about 25% of them singletons. The sample consisted of tumor-infiltrating naive CD4+ T cells sorted from the breast tumor. Subset here: naive CD4+ T cells, CD4+CD45RA+CD25-. All receptors come from a female donor with breast cancer.

This clonotype has just a few counts. The rearrangement joins TRBV6-5 to TRBJ2-1, with TRBD2 identical over 8 bases. The CDR3 is made up of 18 amino acids. Germline loops: CDR1 MNHEY, CDR2 SVGAGI. The ends lost 3 bases at V and 1 base at J; junction bases unmatched: 11. The CDR3 spells CASSYARSTSGSYNEQFF. The DNA for the CDR3 is TGTGCCAGCAGTTATGCTCGGTCTACTAGCGGATCCTACAATGAGCAGTTCTTC.

This chain links TRBV12-3 or TRBV12-4 with TRBJ2-1; TRBD1 aligns across 12 bases. The length of the CDR3 is 15 residues. The junction had 10 bases not matched to a gene; V was cut back by 8 bases and J by 8 bases. The DNA of the CDR3 is TGTGCCAGCTCAAACTCCGGGACAGGGGGCTATGAGCAGTTCTTC. Protein sequence: CASSNSGTGGYEQFF.

This clonotype was seen more than once but under ten times. This sequence joins TRBV28 and TRBJ2-7; no definite D call. The germline V and J ends were trimmed by 3 bases and 3 bases, with 9 bases remaining between them. Looked up from germline, CDR1 is MDHEN and CDR2 is SYDVKM. The CDR3 is 13 amino acids. CDR3 protein: CASSFGVVYEQYF. CDR3 bases: TGTGCCAGCAGTTTTGGGGTCGTCTACGAGCAGTACTTC.

V gene TRBV6-1 combines with J gene TRBJ2-7, with D possibly being TRBD2 (6 bases). V was trimmed by 5 bases and J by 5 bases, leaving 16 bases between them. Per germline, CDR1 MNHNS and CDR2 SASEGT. The CDR3 extends over 14 amino acids. CDR3: CASSLRGDTDEQYF. DNA of the CDR3: TGTGCCAGCAGTCTCCGCGGGGATACGGACGAGCAGTACTTC.

V usage is TRBV5-1 and J usage is TRBJ2-1; D gene uncertain. The CDR3 has 15 amino acids. Between the trimmed V and J ends, which lost 5 bases and 6 bases, there was a span of 18 bases. Germline V lookup: CDR1 SGHRS, CDR2 YFSETQ. The CDR3 nucleotides are TGCGCCAGCAGTTTCTCTACCCAGATTGGCAATGAGCAGTTCTTC. It is translated as CASSFSTQIGNEQFF.

Here the CDR3 reads CSARGGQGLNIQYF. CDR3 sequence (DNA): TGCAGTGCTAGAGGGGGACAGGGGTTAAACATTCAGTACTTC. The chain couples TRBV20-1 to TRBJ2-4; 10 nucleotides line up with TRBD1. The V segment lost 1 base and the J segment 6 bases; nucleotides outside the gene matches: 3. The V gene's germline CDR1 is DFQATT and CDR2 SNEGSKA (reference sequence). This CDR3 comprises 14 residues.

In its sample, this clonotype was seen many times. This sequence joins TRBV29-1 and TRBJ1-1, with 7 nucleotides matching TRBD1. The V segment lost 4 bases and the J segment 7 bases; nucleotides outside the gene matches: 27. Germline lookup yields CDR1 SQVTM and CDR2 ANQGSEA. The CDR3 runs 19 residues. CDR3 nucleotide sequence: TGCAGCGTTGCAAGCAACAGGGGAACCCTTACCTTCCGACGGGGTGAAGCTTTCTTT. Protein: CSVASNRGTLTFRRGEAFF. The complete variable domain, with remaining parts taken from reference TRBV29-1 and TRBJ1-1, reads SAVISQKPSRDICQRGTSLTIQCQVDSQVTMMFWYRQQPGQSLTLIATANQGSEATYESGFVIDKFPISRPNLTFSTLTVSNMSPEDSSIYLCSVASNRGTLTFRRGEAFFGQGTRLTVV.

A few counts support this clonotype. The chain uses TRBV6-1 and TRBJ2-3; D gene ambiguous. The V end was cut by 10 bases, the J end by 0 bases, with 11 bases between. The CDR3 contains 13 residues. CDR1 MNHNS and CDR2 SASEGT come from the germline V gene. The chain's CDR3 is CATRTVSTDTQYF. CDR3 sequence (DNA): TGTGCCACCCGGACGGTTAGCACAGATACGCAGTATTTT.

This clonotype showed up just a few times. The chain has TRBV7-2 and TRBJ2-7; perhaps TRBD1 as D (7 bases). The CDR3 is 16 amino acids. The V gene lost 0 bases and the J gene lost 5 bases, with 17 bases spanning the gap. The germline CDR1 and CDR2 sequences are SGHTA and FQGNSA. The CDR3 coding sequence is TGTACCAGCAGCTTAGCGGCGGGACAGATAGTCCACGAGCAGTACTTC. Amino acid sequence: CTSSLAAGQIVHEQYF.

This clonotype was found once. J is TRBJ2-3 and V is TRBV5-1; 9 bases map to TRBD2. Germline V lookup: CDR1 SGHRS, CDR2 YFSETQ. The CDR3 has 17 residues. V shed 3 bases, J shed 3 bases, and the junction held 11 bases outside the gene matches. CDR3 protein: CASSYTAGGVSTDTQYF. Here the CDR3 DNA reads TGCGCCAGCAGCTACACCGCGGGAGGGGTGTCTACAGATACGCAGTATTTT.

CDR3 amino acids: CASSFRGNTIGTQYF. The DNA for the CDR3 is TGTGCCAGCAGTTTTAGAGGGAACACTATCGGGACCCAGTACTTC. V is TRBV28 and J is TRBJ2-5; D is possibly TRBD2 (5 bases). The ends were cut back, 3 bases at V and 7 bases at J, with 18 bases in the middle. The CDR3 spans 15 residues. Germline-derived CDR1 and CDR2 are MDHEN and SYDVKM.

The chain links TRBV5-1 to TRBJ1-2; unclear D gene. V lost 5 bases, J lost 1 base, and 15 bases lay in between. The germline V gene encodes CDR1 SGHRS and CDR2 YFSETQ. This CDR3 region has 15 residues. The CDR3 sequence: CASRGLLSDNYGYTF. CDR3 bases: TGCGCCAGCAGAGGGTTACTGAGTGATAACTATGGCTACACCTTC.

The sample holds many counts of this clonotype. The V and J genes are TRBV12-3 or TRBV12-4 and TRBJ2-1, with 9 positions matching TRBD2. The CDR3 loop spans 15 amino acids. The junction had 2 bases not matched to a gene; V was cut back by 3 bases and J by 2 bases. The CDR3 bases are TGTGCCAGCAGTTTTAGCGGGGGACCCTACAATGAGCAGTTCTTC. Its translation: CASSFSGGPYNEQFF.

This rearrangement joins TRBV11-2 to TRBJ2-1, with D hard to call. Germline V gene lookup returns CDR1 SGHAT and CDR2 FQNNGV. V was cut by 1 base and J by 7 bases, with 5 bases left in between. The CDR3 extends over 12 amino acids. CDR3 in amino acids: CASSLVRNEQFF. CDR3 coding DNA: TGTGCCAGCAGCTTAGTTCGGAATGAGCAGTTCTTC.

This rearrangement joins TRBV24-1 to TRBJ2-1; unclear D gene. CDR3 size: 16 residues. V dropped 3 bases and J dropped 3 bases, with 14 bases sitting between them. CDR1 KGHDR and CDR2 SFDVKD come from the germline V gene. Written as DNA, the CDR3 is TGTGCCACCAGTGATGCCACTGGTGGCGACTACAATGAGCAGTTCTTC. This codes for CATSDATGGDYNEQFF.